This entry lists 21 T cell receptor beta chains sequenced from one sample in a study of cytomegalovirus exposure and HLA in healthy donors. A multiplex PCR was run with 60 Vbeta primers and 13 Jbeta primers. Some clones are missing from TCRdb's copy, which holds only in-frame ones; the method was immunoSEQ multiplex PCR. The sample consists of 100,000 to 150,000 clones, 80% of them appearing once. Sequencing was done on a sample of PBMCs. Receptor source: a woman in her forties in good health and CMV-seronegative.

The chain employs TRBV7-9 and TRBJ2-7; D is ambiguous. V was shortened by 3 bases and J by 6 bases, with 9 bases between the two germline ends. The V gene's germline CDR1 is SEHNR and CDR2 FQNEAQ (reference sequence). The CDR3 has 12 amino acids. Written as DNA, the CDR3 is TGTGCCAGCAGCTTCCCCCTCAGCGAGCAGTACTTC. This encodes CASSFPLSEQYF.

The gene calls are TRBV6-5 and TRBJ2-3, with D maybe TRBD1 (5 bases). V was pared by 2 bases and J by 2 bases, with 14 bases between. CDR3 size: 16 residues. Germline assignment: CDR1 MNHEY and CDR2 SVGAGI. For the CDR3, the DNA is TGTGCCAGCAGTTACGATGGGGCCTCCAACACAGATACGCAGTATTTT. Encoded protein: CASSYDGASNTDTQYF.

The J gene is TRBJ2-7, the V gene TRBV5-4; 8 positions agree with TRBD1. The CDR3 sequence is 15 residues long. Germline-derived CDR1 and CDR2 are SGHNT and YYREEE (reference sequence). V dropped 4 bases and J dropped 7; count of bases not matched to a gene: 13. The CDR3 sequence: CASSGGRAGGGEQYF. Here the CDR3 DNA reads TGTGCCAGCAGCGGAGGAAGGGCAGGGGGCGGTGAGCAGTACTTC. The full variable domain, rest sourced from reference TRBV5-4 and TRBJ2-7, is ETGVTQSPTHLIKTRGQQVTLRCSSQSGHNTVSWYQQALGQGPQFIFQYYREEENGRGNFPPRFSGLQFPNYSSELNVNALELDDSALYLCASSGGRAGGGEQYFGPGTRLTVT.

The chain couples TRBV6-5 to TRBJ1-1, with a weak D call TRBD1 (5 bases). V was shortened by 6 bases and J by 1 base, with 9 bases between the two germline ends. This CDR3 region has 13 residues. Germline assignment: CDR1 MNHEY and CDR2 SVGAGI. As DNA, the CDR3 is TGTGCCAGCAGAAACAGGAAGAACACTGAAGCTTTCTTT. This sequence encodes CASRNRKNTEAFF.

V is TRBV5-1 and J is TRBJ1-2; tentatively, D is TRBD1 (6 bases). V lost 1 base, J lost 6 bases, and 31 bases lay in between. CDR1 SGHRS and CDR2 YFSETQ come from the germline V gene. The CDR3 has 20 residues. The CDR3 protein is CASSLPLSDRSGRGFDGYTF. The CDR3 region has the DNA TGCGCCAGCAGCTTGCCCCTATCAGACAGGTCCGGGCGTGGTTTCGATGGCTACACCTTC.

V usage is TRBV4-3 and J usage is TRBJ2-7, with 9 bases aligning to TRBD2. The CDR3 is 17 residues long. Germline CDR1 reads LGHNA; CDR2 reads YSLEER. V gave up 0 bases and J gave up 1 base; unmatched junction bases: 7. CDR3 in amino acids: CASSQDGSAGGSYEQYF. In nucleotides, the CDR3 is TGCGCCAGCAGCCAAGACGGATCAGCGGGAGGTTCCTACGAGCAGTACTTC.

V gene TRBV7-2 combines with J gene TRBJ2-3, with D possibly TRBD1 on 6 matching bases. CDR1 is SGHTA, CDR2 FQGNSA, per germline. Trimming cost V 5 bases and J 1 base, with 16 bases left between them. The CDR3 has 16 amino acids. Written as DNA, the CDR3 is TGTGCCAGCAGCGAGGACAGTTTAGGGGGCACAGATACGCAGTATTTT. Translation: CASSEDSLGGTDTQYF.

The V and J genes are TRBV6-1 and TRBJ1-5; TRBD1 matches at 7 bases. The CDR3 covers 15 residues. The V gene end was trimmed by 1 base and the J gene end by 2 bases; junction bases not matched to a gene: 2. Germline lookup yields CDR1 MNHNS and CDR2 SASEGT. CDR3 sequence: CASSEDRGRNQPQHF. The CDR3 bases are TGTGCCAGCAGTGAAGACAGGGGCCGCAATCAGCCCCAGCATTTT.

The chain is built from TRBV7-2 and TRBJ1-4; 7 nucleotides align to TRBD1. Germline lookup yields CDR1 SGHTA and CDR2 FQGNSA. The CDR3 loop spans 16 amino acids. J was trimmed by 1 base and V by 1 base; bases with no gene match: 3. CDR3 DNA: TGTGCCAGCAGCTTAGAGGGGGCTAGAACTAATGAAAAACTGTTTTTT. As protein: CASSLEGARTNEKLFF.

CDR3 loop: CASSLRSDTQYF. CDR3 sequence (DNA): TGTGCCAGCAGCTTACGGTCAGATACGCAGTATTTT. V gene TRBV5-6 combines with J gene TRBJ2-3; D is undetermined. V was cut by 2 bases and J by 4 bases, with 5 bases left in between. This CDR3 has 12 amino acids. CDR1 and CDR2 from the germline V gene are SGHDT and YYEEEE.

CDR3 amino acids: CASSASNTEAFF. In DNA, the CDR3 is TGTGCCAGCAGCGCCAGTAACACTGAAGCTTTCTTT. The chain employs TRBV9 and TRBJ1-1; no clear D gene. The CDR3 runs 12 residues. Germline V gives CDR1 SGDLS, CDR2 YYNGEE. V shed 3 bases and J shed 2 bases, with 5 bases lying between them.

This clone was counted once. The CDR3: CASSRTAGKNEKLFF. For the CDR3, the DNA is TGTGCCAGCAGCCGTACGGCGGGAAAAAATGAAAAACTGTTTTTT. The rearrangement links TRBV7-9 to TRBJ1-4; D gene ambiguous. V was trimmed by 5 bases and J by 5 bases, leaving 15 bases between them. Germline V lookup: CDR1 SEHNR, CDR2 FQNEAQ (reference sequence). The CDR3 is made up of 15 amino acids.

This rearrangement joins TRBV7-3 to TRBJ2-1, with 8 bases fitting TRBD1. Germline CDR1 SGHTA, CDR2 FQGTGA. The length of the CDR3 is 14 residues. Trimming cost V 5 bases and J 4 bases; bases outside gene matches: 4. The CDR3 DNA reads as TGTGCCAGCAGCCCACAGGGGGTTTACAATGAGCAGTTCTTC. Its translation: CASSPQGVYNEQFF.

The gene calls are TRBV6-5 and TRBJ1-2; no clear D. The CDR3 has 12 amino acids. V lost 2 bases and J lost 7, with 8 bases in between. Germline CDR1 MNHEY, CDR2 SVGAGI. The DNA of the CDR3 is TGTGCCAGCAGTTACCCCCGCGGTGGCTACACCTTC. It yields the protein CASSYPRGGYTF.

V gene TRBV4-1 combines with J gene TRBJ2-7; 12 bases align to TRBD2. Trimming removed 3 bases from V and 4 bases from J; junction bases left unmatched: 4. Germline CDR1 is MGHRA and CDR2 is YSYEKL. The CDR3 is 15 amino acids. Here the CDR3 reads CASSQGLAGLYEQYF. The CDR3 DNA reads TGCGCCAGCAGCCAGGGACTAGCGGGCCTTTACGAGCAGTACTTC.

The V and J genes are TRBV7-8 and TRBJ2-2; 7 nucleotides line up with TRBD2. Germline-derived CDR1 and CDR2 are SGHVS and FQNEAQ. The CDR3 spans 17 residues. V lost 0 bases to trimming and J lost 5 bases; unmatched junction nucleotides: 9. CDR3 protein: CASSLARLAAWTGELFF. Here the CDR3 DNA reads TGTGCCAGCAGCTTAGCGAGGCTAGCGGCTTGGACCGGGGAGCTGTTTTTT. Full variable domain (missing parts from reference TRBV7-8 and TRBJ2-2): GAGVSQSPRYKVAKRGQDVALRCDPISGHVSLFWYQQALGQGPEFLTYFQNEAQLDKSGLPSDRFFAERPEGSVSTLKIQRTQQEDSAVYLCASSLARLAAWTGELFFGEGSRLTVL.

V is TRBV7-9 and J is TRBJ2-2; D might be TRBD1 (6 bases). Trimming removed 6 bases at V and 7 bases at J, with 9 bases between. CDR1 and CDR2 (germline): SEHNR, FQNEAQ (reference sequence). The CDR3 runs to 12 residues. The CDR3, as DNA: TGTGCCAGCAGGTTGACAGGCGGGGAGCTGTTTTTT. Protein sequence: CASRLTGGELFF.

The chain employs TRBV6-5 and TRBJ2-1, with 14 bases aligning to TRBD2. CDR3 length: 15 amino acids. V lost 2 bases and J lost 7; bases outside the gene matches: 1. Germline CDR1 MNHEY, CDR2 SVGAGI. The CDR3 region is CASSYRTSGRNEQFF. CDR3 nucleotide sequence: TGTGCCAGCAGTTACCGGACTAGCGGGAGGAATGAGCAGTTCTTC.

The CDR3 sequence is CASMNRDSNYGYTF. The CDR3 coding sequence is TGTGCCAGCATGAACAGGGATTCTAACTATGGCTACACCTTC. The chain joins TRBV6-1 to TRBJ1-2; D perhaps matches TRBD1 (6 bases). This CDR3 has 14 amino acids. CDR1 MNHNS and CDR2 SASEGT come from the germline V gene. V was cut by 7 bases and J by 0 bases, with 12 bases left in between.

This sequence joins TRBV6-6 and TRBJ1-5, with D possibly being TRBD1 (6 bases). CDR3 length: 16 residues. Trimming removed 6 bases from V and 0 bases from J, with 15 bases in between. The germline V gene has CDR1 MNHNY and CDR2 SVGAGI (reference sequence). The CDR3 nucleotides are TGTGCCAGCAGACTCTCCAGGGGAATTAGCAATCAGCCCCAGCATTTT. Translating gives CASRLSRGISNQPQHF.

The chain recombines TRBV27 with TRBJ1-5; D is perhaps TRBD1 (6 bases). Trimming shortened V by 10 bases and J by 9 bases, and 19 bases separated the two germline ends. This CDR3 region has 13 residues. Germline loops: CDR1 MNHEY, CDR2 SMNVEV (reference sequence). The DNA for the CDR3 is TGTGCCACCGCAGGGGCCGTAGGGTGGCCCCAGCATTTT. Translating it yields CATAGAVGWPQHF.